The clone carrying this T cell receptor (beta chain) appeared a single time. Its target is not known. Profiled with immunoSEQ multiplex PCR; TCRdb holds only in-frame clones, not every one. The top ten clones hold over 0.3% of a sample with over a million clones, about 98.5% of them seen once. These data are taken from a study of shared clonotypes between healthy human individuals. Study context: Two women and a few men aged 18 to 49 served as donors.

The CDR3 is 11 residues long. Germline V gene lookup returns CDR1 MNHEY and CDR2 SVGAGI. The V gene lost 7 bases and the J gene lost 7 bases, with 11 bases spanning the gap. Study findings and constraints: How much donors shared clonotypes was expected to be affected by sequencing depth.

Material: naive CD4+ T cells sorted from blood. The subset was: CD45RA+ positively selected. The gene calls are TRBV6-5 and TRBJ2-7; no definite D call. The clonotype comes from a man aged 25-40 years in good health. The CDR3 DNA is TGTGCCAGCACCTATGGCCTAGAGCAGTACTTC. It specifies CASTYGLEQYF.